This T cell receptor (beta chain) originates from a study of identical twins. A note on this clonotype: Its antigen is not known.

In TCRdb, the 5' RACE reads were re-called with MiXCR into one record per CDR3 protein. This table holds more than 600,000 distinct CDR3 sequences, 15% to 20% found once. There are 14 residues in the CDR3. V lost 7 bases, J lost 6 bases, and 19 bases lay in between. Notes on the study in general: Insertion counts were lower in abundant cord blood beta clonotypes, a trend that memory repertoires did not show. Twin sharing of out-of-frame TCR alpha was underestimated by models in monozygotic pairs. In beta out-of-frame sequences, the excess sharing between twins was weaker.

This sample also belongs to another study, concerning T cells expressing NK-cell markers. That paper states: The TCR beta repertoires were obtained from sorted CD3+CD56+NKG2C+, CD3+CD56+NKG2C- and CD3+CD56-NKG2C+ T cells.

The TCR sequence derives from a young woman in good health. Sequenced material: PBMCs. The V and J genes are TRBV12-3 or TRBV12-4 and TRBJ2-7, with D possibly being TRBD2 (6 bases). The CDR3 bases are TGTGCCAGCACTCAGTGGACGGGAGAAGGCGAGCAGTACTTC. It is translated as CASTQWTGEGEQYF.